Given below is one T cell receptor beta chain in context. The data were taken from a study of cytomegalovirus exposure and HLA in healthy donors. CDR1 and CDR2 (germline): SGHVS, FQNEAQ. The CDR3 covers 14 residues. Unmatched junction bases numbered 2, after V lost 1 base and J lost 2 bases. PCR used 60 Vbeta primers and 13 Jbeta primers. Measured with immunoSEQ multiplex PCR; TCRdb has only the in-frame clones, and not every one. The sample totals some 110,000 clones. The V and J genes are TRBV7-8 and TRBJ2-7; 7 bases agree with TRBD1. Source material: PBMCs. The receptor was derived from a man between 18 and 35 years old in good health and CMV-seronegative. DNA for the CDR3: TGTGCCAGCAGCTTAGAGGGGACAGCCTACGAGCAGTACTTC. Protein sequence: CASSLEGTAYEQYF.